This T cell receptor (beta chain) was sequenced in a study of Tregs in tolerant kidney transplant recipients. Study outcomes and limitations: For some patients, primers changed over time, blocking nucleotide-level comparison.

The CDR3 has 15 amino acids. CDR1 is SGHVS and CDR2 is FQNEAQ in the germline V gene. With respect to this clone: As yet, its antigen is unknown. Read sequence stops 3 residues before the CDR3 end, and the germline J gene provides the missing end.

Only in-frame clones appear in the TCRdb table, and some are missing; sequencing was by immunoSEQ multiplex PCR. The sample data list roughly 48,000 clones. Specimen: CD4+ T cells from blood, collected before the transplant. The chain carries TRBV7-8 and TRBJ2-2; the match to TRBD1 covers 9 bases. The clonotype comes from a human donor who received a combined kidney and bone marrow transplant. CDR3 DNA, as far as it was read: TGTGCCAGCAGCACCGGACAGGGGACGAGAACAGGG. Its protein is CASSTGQGTRTG. The entire CDR3 reads CASSTGQGTRTGLFF.